This T cell receptor beta chain derives from a study of shared clonotypes between healthy human individuals. The CDR3 contains 16 residues. The V gene's germline CDR1 is SGHDN and CDR2 FVKESK. J was trimmed by 2 bases and V by 4 bases; bases with no gene match: 9. The method was immunoSEQ multiplex PCR; TCRdb's version includes in-frame clones alone and lacks a portion of them. The data contain more than 2 million clones, more than 90% of them singletons. The chain carries TRBV14 and TRBJ1-2, with TRBD1 matching 8 bases. The sequenced material came from naive CD4+ T cells sorted from blood. The subset denotes: CD45RA+ positively selected. The source of this sequence is a man between 18 and 29 years old in good health. CDR3 DNA sequence: TGTGCCAGCAGCCGAAACCAGGGGGCTACGAACTATGGCTACACCTTC. Translated, it gives CASSRNQGATNYGYTF.